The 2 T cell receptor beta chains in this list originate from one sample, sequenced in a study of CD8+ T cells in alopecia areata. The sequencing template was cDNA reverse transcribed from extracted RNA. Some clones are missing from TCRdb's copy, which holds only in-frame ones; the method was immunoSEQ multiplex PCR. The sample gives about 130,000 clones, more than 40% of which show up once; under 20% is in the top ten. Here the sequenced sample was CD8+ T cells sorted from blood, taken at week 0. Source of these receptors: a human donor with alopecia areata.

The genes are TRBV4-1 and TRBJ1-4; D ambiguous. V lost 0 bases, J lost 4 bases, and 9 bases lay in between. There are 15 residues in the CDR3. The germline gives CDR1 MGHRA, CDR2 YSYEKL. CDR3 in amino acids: CASSQERTSNEKLFF. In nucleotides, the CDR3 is TGCGCCAGCAGCCAAGAAAGGACTAGTAATGAAAAACTGTTTTTT.

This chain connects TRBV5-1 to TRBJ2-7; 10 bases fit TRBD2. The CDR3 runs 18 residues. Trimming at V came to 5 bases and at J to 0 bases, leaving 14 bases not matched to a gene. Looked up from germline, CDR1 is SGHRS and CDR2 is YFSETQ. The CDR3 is CASRSDSGGHPSSYEQYF. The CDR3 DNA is TGCGCCAGCAGATCGGATAGCGGGGGGCACCCCAGCTCCTACGAGCAGTACTTC.